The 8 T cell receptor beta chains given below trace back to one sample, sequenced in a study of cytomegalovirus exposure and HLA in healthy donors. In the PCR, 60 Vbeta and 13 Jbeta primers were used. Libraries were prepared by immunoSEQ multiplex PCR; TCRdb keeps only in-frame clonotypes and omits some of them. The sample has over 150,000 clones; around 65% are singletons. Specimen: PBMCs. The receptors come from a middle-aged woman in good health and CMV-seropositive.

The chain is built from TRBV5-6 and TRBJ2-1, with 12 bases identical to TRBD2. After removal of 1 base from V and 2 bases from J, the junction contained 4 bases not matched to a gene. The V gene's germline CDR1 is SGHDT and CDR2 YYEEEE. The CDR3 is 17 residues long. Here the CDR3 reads CASSLPGTSGPYNEQFF. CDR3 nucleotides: TGTGCCAGCAGCTTGCCAGGGACTAGCGGGCCCTACAATGAGCAGTTCTTC.

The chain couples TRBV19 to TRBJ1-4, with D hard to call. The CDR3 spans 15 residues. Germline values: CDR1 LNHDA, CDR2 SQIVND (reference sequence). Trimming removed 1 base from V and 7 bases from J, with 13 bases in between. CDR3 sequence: CASSIVPPVGEKLFF. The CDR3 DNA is TGTGCCAGTAGTATAGTCCCGCCGGTTGGTGAAAAACTGTTTTTT.

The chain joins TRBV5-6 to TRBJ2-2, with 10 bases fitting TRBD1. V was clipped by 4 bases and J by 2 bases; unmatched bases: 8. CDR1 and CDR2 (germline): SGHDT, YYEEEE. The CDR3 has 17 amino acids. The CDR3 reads CASSPSRDRGNTGELFF. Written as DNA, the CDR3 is TGTGCCAGCAGCCCATCCCGGGACAGGGGAAACACCGGGGAGCTGTTTTTT.

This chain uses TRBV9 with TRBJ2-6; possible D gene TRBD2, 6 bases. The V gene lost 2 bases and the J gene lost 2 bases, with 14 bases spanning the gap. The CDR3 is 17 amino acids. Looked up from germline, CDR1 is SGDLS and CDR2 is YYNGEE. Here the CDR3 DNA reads TGTGCCAGCAGCGTCCGGACTGGGACTGCTGGGGCCAACGTCCTGACTTTC. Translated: CASSVRTGTAGANVLTF.

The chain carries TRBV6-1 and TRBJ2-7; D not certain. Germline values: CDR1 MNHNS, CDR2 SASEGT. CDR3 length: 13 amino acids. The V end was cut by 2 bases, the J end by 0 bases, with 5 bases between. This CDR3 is CASSEFVSYEQYF. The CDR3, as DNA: TGTGCCAGCAGTGAATTCGTCTCCTACGAGCAGTACTTC.

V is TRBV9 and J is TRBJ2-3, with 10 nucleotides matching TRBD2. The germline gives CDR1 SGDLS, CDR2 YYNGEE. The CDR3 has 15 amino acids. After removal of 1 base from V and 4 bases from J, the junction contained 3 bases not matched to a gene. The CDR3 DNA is TGTGCCAGCAGCGTACTAGCGGGAGATGCAGATACGCAGTATTTT. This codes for CASSVLAGDADTQYF.

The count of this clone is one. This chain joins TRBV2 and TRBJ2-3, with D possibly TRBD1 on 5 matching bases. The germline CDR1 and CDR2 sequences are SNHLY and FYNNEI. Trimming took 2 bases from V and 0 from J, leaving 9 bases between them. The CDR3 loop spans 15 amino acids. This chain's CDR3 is CASSERGLSTDTQYF. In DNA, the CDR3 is TGTGCCAGCAGTGAAAGGGGTCTAAGCACAGATACGCAGTATTTT.

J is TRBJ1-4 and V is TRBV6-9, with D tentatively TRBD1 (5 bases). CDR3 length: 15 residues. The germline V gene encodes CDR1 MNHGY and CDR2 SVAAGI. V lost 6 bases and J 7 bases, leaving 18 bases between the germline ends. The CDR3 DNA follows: TGTGCCAGCAGCAATCGCGGGGGTCGGGTTGAAAAACTGTTTTTT. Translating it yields CASSNRGGRVEKLFF.